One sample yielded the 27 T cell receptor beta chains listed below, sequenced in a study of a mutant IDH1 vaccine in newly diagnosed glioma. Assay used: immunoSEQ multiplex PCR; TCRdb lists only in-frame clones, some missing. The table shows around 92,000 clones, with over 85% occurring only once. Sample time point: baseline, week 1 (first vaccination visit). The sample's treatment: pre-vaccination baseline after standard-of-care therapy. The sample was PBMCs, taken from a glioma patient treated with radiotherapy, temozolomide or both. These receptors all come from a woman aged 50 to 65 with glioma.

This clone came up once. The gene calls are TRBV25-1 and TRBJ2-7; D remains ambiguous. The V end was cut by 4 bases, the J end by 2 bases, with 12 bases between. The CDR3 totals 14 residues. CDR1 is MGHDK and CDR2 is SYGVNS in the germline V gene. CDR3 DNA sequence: TGTGCCAGCAGTGTTGAACCTTCGACCTACGAGCAGTACTTC. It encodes CASSVEPSTYEQYF.

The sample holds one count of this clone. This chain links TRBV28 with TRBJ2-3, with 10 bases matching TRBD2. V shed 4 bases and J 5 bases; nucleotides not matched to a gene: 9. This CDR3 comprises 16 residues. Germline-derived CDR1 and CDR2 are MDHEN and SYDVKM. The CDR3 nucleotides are TGTGCCAGCAGTTCAGAGCGGGAGGGCCACGTAGATACGCAGTATTTT. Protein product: CASSSEREGHVDTQYF.

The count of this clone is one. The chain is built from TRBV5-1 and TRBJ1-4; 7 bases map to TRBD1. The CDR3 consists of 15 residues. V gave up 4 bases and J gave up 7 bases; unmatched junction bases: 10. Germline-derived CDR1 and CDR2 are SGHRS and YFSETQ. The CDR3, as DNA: TGCGCCAGCAGCCCGTTGACAGGGCAGGGTGAAAAACTGTTTTTT. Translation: CASSPLTGQGEKLFF.

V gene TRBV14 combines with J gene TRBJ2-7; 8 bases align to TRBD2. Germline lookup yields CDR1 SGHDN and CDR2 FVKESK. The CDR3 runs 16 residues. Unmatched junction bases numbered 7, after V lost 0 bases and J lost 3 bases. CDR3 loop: CASSQDMASGSYEQYF. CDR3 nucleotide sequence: TGTGCCAGCAGCCAAGATATGGCCAGCGGGAGCTACGAGCAGTACTTC.

Here the CDR3 reads CAIRGGEESQPQHF. The CDR3 region has the DNA TGTGCCATCAGGGGGGGGGAGGAGAGTCAGCCCCAGCATTTT. The chain carries TRBV10-3 and TRBJ1-5; D may be TRBD1 (5 bases). Germline V gene lookup returns CDR1 ENHRY and CDR2 SYGVKD. The CDR3 is 14 amino acids. The V end was cut by 6 bases, the J end by 6 bases, with 15 bases between.

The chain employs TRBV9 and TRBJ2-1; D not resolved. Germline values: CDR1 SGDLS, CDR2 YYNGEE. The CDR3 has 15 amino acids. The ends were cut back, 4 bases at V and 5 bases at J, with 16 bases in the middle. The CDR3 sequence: CASSPKAPWNNEQFF. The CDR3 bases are TGTGCCAGCAGCCCCAAAGCCCCTTGGAACAATGAGCAGTTCTTC.

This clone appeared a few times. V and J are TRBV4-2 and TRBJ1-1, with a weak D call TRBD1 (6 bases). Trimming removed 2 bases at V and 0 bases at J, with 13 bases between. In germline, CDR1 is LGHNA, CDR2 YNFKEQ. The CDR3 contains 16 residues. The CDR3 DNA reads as TGTGCCAGCAGCCAAACGGGACAAGCGATGAACACTGAAGCTTTCTTT. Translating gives CASSQTGQAMNTEAFF.

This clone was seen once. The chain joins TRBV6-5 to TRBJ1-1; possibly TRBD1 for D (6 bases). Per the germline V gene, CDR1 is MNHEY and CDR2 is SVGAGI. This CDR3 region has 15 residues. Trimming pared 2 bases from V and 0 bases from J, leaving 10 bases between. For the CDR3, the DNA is TGTGCCAGCAGTTACCGGGGGCTACTGAACACTGAAGCTTTCTTT. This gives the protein CASSYRGLLNTEAFF.

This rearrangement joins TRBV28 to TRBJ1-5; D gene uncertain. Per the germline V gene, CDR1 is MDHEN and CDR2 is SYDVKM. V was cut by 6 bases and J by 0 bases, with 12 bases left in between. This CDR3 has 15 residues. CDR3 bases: TGTGCCAGCAGCCCGAACAGTTATAGCAATCAGCCCCAGCATTTT. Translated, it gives CASSPNSYSNQPQHF.

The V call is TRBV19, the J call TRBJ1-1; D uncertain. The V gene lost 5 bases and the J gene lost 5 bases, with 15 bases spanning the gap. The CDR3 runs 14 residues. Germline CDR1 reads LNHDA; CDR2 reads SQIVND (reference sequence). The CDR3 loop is CASSSRGGDTEAFF. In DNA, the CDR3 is TGTGCCAGTAGTTCCCGCGGCGGGGATACTGAAGCTTTCTTT.

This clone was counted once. The CDR3 DNA follows: TGCGCCAGCAGCCAACAAACGGGGTACGAGCAGTACTTC. Protein product: CASSQQTGYEQYF. This chain connects TRBV4-1 to TRBJ2-7; tentative D call: TRBD2 (5 bases). This CDR3 spans 13 amino acids. Germline V gives CDR1 MGHRA, CDR2 YSYEKL. V gave up 2 bases and J gave up 4 bases, with 9 bases separating them.

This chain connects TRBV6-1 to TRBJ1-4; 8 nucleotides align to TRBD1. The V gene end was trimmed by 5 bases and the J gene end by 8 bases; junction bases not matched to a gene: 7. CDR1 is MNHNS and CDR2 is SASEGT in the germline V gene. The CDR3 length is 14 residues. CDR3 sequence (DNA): TGTGCCAGCAGTCACGGAGCAGGGGGCGAAAAACTGTTTTTT. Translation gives CASSHGAGGEKLFF.

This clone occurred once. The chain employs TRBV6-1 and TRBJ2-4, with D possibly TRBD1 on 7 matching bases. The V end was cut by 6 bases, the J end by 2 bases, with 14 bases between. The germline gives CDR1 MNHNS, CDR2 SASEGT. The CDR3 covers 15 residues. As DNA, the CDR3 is TGTGCCAGCAGAAGGGACAGCGGGTCCAAAAACATTCAGTACTTC. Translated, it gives CASRRDSGSKNIQYF.

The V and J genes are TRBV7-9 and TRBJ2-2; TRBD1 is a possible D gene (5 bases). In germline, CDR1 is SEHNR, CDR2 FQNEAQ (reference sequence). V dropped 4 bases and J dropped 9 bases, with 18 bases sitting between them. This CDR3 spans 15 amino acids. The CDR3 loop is CASSSTAWGRRELFF. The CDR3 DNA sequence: TGTGCCAGCAGCTCAACCGCGTGGGGCAGGAGGGAGCTGTTTTTT.

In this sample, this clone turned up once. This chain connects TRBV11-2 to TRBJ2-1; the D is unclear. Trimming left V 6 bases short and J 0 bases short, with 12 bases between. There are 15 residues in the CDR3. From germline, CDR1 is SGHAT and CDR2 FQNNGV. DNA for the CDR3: TGTGCCAGCAGTCTTGACCCTAGCTCCTACAATGAGCAGTTCTTC. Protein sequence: CASSLDPSSYNEQFF.

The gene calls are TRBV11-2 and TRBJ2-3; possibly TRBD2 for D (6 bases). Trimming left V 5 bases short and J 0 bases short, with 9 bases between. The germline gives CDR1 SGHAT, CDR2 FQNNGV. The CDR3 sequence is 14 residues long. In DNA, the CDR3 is TGTGCCAGCAGCATCAGCGGGAGCACAGATACGCAGTATTTT. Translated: CASSISGSTDTQYF.

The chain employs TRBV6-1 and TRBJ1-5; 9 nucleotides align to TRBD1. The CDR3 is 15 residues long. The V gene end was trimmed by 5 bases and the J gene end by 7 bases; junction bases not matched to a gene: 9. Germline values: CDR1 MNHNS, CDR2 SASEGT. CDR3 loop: CASSTLQGAIQPQHF. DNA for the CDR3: TGTGCCAGCAGTACCCTACAGGGGGCGATCCAGCCCCAGCATTTT.

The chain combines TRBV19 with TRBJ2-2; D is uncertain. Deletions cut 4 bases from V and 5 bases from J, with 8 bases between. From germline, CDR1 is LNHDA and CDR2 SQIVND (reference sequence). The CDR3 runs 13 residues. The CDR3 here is CASSNGYTGELFF. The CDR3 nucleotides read TGTGCCAGTAGTAACGGTTATACCGGGGAGCTGTTTTTT.

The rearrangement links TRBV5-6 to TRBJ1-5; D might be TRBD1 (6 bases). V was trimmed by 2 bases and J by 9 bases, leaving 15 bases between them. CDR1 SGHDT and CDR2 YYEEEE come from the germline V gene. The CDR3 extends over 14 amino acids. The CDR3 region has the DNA TGTGCCAGCAGCTTCACAGGGTTCACGATGCCCCAGCATTTT. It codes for CASSFTGFTMPQHF.

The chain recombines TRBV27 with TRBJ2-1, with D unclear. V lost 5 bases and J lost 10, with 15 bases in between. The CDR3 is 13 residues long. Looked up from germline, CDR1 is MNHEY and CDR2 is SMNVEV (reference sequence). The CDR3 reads CASSLVSRSEQFF. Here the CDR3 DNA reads TGTGCCAGCAGTCTAGTATCTAGGAGCGAGCAGTTCTTC.

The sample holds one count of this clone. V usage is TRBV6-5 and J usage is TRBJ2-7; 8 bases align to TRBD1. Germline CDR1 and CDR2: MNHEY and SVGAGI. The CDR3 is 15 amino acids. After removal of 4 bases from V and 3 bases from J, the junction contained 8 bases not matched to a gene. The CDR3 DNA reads TGTGCCAGCAGTTCATTAGCAGGGGGCGTCTACGAGCAGTACTTC. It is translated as CASSSLAGGVYEQYF.

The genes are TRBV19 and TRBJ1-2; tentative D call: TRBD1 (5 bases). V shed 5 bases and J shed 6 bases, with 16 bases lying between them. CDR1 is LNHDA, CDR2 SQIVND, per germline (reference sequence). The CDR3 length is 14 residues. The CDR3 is CASSLPGQYDGYTF. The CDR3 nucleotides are TGTGCCAGTAGTTTGCCGGGGCAGTATGATGGCTACACCTTC.

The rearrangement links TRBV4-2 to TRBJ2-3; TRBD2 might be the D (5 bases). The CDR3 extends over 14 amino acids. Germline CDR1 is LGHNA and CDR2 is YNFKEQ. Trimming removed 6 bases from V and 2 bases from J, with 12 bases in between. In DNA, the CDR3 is TGTGCCAGCAGTTCCGGGATTTACACAGATACGCAGTATTTT. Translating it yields CASSSGIYTDTQYF.

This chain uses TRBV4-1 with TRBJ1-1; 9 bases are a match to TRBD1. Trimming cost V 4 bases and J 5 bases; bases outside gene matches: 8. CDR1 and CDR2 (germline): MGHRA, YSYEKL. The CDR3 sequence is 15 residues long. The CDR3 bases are TGCGCCAGCAGCCGGGCGGGACAGGGTATAACTGAAGCTTTCTTT. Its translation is CASSRAGQGITEAFF.

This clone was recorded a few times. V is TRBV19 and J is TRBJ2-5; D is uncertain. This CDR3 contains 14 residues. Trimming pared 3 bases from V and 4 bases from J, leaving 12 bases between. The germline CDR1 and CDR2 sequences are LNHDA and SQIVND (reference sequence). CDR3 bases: TGTGCCAGTAGTATGATCGCGGACGGAGAGACCCAGTACTTC. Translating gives CASSMIADGETQYF. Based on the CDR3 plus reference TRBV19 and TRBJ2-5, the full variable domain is DGGITQSPKYLFRKEGQNVTLSCEQNLNHDAMYWYRQDPGQGLRLIYYSQIVNDFQKGDIAEGYSVSREKKESFPLTVTSAQKNPTAFYLCASSMIADGETQYFGPGTRLLVL.

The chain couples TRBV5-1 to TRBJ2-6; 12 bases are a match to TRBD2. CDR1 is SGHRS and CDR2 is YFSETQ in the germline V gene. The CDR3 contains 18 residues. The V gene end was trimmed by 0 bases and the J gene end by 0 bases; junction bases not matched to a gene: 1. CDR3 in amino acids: CASSLGLAGASGANVLTF. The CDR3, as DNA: TGCGCCAGCAGCTTGGGACTAGCGGGGGCCTCTGGGGCCAACGTCCTGACTTTC.

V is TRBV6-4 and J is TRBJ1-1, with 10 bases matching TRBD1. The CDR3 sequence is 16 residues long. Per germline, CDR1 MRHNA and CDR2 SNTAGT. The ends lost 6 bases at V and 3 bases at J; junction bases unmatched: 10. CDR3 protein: CASSRRPGQGHTEAFF. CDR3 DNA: TGTGCCAGCAGCCGACGACCGGGACAGGGGCACACTGAAGCTTTCTTT.